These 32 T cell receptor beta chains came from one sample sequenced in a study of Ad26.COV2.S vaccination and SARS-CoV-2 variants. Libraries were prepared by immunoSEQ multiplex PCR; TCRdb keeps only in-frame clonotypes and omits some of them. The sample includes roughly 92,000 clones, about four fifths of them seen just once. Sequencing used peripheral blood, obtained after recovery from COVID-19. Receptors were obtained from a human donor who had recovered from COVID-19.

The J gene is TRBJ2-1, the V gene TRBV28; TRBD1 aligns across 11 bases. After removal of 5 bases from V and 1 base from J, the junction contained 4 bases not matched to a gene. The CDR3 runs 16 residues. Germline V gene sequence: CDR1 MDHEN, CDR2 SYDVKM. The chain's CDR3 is CASSGQGAISYNEQFF. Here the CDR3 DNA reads TGTGCCAGCAGTGGACAGGGGGCGATATCCTACAATGAGCAGTTCTTC.

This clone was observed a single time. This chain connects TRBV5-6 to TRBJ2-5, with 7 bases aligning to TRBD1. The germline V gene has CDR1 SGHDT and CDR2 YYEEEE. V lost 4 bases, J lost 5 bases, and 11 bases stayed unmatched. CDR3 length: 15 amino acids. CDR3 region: CASSRDTGETETQYF. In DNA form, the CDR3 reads TGTGCCAGCAGCCGCGATACAGGGGAGACGGAGACCCAGTACTTC.

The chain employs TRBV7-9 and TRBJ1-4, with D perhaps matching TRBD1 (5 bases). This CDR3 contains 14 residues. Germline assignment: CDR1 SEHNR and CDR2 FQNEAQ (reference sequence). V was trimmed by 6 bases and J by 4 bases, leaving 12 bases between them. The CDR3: CASRQPGINEKLFF. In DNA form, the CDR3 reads TGTGCCAGCAGACAACCAGGGATTAATGAAAAACTGTTTTTT.

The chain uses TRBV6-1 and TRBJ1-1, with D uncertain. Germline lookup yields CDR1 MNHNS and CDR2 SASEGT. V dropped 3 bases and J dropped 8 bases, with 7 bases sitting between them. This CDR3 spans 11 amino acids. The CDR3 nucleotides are TGTGCCAGCAGTGAGACGAGAGAAGCTTTCTTT. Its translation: CASSETREAFF.

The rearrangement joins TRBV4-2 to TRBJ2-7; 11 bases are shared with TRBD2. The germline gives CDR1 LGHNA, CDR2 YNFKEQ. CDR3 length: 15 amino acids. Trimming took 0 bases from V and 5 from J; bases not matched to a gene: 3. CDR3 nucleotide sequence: TGTGCCAGCAGCCAAGATGGGACTAGCGGCAACGAGCAGTACTTC. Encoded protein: CASSQDGTSGNEQYF.

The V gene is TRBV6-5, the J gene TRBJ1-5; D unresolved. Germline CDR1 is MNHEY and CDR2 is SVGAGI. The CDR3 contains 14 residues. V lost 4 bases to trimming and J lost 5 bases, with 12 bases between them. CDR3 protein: CASSLKQSHQPQHF. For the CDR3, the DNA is TGTGCCAGCAGTTTGAAACAGTCACATCAGCCCCAGCATTTT.

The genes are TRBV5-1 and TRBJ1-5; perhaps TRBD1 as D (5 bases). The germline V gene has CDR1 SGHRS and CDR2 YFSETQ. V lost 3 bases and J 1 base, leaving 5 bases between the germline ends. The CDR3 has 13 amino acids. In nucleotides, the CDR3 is TGCGCCAGCAGCTGGGACAGCAATCAGCCCCAGCATTTT. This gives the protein CASSWDSNQPQHF.

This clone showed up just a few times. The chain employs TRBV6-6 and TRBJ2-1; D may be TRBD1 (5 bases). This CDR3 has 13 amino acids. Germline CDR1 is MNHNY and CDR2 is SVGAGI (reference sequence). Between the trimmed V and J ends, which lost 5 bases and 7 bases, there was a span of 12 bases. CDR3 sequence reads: CASSPQVANEQFF. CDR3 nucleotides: TGTGCCAGCAGTCCACAGGTCGCGAATGAGCAGTTCTTC.

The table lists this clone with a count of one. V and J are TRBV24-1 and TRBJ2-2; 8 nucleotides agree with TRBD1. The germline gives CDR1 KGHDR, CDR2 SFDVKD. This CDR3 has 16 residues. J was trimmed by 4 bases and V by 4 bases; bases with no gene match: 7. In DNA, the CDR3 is TGTGCCACCAGTGACCGACGGACAGGGAGCACCGGGGAGCTGTTTTTT. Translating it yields CATSDRRTGSTGELFF.

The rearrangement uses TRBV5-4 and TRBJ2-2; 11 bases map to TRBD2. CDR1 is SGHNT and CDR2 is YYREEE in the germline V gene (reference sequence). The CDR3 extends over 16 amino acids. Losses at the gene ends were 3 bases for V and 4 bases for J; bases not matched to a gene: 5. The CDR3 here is CASSSQLAGVTGELFF. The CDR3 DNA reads TGTGCCAGCAGCTCGCAACTAGCGGGAGTCACCGGGGAGCTGTTTTTT.

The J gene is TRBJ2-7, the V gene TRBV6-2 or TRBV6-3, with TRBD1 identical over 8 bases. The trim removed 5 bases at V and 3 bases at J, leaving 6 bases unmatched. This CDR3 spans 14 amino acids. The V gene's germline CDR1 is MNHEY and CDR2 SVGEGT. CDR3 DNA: TGTGCCAGCAGTCGGACAGGGTCGGGCTACGAGCAGTACTTC. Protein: CASSRTGSGYEQYF.

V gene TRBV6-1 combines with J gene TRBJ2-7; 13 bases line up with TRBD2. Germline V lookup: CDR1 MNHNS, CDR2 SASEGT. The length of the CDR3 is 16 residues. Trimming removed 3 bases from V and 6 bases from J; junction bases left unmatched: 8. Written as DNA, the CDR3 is TGTGCCAGCAGTGACCCGACTAGCGGGAGGAAGGGCGAGCAGTACTTC. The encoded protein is CASSDPTSGRKGEQYF.

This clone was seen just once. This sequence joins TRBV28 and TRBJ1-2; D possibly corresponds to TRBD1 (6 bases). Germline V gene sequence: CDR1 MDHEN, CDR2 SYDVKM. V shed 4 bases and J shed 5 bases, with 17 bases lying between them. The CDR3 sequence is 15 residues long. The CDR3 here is CASSSQRRGGYGYTF. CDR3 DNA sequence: TGTGCCAGCAGTTCGCAGAGAAGGGGGGGTTATGGCTACACCTTC.

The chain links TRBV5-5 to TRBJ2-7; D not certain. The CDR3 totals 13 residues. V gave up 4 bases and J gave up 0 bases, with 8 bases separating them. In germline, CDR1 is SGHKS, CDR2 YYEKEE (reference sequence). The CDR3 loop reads CASSPSGSYEQYF. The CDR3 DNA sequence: TGTGCCAGCAGCCCCTCGGGCTCCTACGAGCAGTACTTC.

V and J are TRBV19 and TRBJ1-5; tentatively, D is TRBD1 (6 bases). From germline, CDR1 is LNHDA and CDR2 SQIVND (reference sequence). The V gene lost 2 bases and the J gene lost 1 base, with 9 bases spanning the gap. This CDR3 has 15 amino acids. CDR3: CASSITGLSNQPQHF. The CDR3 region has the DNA TGTGCCAGTAGTATAACAGGGTTGAGCAATCAGCCCCAGCATTTT.

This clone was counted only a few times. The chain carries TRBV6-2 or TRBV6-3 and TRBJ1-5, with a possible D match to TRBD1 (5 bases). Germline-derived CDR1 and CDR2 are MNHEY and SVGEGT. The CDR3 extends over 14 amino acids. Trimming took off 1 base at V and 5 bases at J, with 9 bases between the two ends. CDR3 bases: TGTGCCAGCAGTTACTGGGGCCGCGATCAGCCCCAGCATTTT. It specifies CASSYWGRDQPQHF.

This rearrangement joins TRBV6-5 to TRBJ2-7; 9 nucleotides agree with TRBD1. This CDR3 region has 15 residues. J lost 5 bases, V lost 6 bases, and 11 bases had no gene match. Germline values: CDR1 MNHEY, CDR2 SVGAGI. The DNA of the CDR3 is TGTGCCAGCAGAGTACAGGGGGCGAGGGTAAACGAGCAGTACTTC. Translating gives CASRVQGARVNEQYF.

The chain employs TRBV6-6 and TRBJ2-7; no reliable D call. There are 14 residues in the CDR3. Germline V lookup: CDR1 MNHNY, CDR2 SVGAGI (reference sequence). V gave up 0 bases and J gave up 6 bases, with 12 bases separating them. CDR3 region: CASSYSNFLSEQYF. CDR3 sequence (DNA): TGTGCCAGCAGTTACTCGAATTTTCTTAGCGAGCAGTACTTC.

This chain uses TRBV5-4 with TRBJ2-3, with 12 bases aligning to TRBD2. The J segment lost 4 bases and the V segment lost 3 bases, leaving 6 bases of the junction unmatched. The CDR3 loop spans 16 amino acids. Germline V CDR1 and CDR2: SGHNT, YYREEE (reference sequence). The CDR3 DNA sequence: TGTGCCAGCAGCTCCCGCACTAGCGGGAGGTCAGATACGCAGTATTTT. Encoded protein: CASSSRTSGRSDTQYF. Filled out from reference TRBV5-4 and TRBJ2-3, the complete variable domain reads ETGVTQSPTHLIKTRGQQVTLRCSSQSGHNTVSWYQQALGQGPQFIFQYYREEENGRGNFPPRFSGLQFPNYSSELNVNALELDDSALYLCASSSRTSGRSDTQYFGPGTRLTVL.

The CDR3 here is CASSYSGQGDSPLHF. The CDR3 DNA reads as TGTGCCAGCAGTTACTCTGGGCAGGGGGATTCACCCCTCCACTTT. J is TRBJ1-6 and V is TRBV6-5, with 7 bases that match TRBD1. The CDR3 extends over 15 amino acids. J lost 8 bases, V lost 0 bases, and 4 bases had no gene match. Germline values: CDR1 MNHEY, CDR2 SVGAGI.

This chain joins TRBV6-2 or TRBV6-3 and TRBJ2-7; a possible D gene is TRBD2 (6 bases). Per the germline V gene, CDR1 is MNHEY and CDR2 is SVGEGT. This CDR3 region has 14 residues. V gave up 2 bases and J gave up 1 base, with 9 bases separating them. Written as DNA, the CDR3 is TGTGCCAGCAGTTACGGGGGAGGATCCTACGAGCAGTACTTC. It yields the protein CASSYGGGSYEQYF.

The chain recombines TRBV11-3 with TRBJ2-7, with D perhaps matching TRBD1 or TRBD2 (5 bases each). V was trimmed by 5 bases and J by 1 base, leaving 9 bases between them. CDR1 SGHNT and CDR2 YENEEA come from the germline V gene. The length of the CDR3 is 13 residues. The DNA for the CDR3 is TGTGCCAGCAGCGAGGGGATATCCTACGAGCAGTACTTC. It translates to CASSEGISYEQYF.

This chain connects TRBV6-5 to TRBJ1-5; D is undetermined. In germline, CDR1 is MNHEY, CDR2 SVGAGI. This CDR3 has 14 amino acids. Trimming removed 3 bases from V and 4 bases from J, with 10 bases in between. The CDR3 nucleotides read TGTGCCAGCAGTTATCGACCTCAAAATCAGCCCCAGCATTTT. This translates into CASSYRPQNQPQHF.

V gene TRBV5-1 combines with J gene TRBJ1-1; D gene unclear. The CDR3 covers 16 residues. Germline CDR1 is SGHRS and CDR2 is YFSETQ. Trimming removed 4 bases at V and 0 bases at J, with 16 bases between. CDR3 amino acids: CASSRATDLMNTEAFF. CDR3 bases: TGCGCCAGCAGCCGCGCGACCGATCTCATGAACACTGAAGCTTTCTTT.

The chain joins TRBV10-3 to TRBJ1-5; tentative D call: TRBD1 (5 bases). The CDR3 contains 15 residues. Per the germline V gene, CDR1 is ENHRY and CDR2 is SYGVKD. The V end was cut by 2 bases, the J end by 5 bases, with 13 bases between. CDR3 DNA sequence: TGTGCCATCAGTGAGGGAGGGACGCTCGATCAGCCCCAGCATTTT. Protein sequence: CAISEGGTLDQPQHF.

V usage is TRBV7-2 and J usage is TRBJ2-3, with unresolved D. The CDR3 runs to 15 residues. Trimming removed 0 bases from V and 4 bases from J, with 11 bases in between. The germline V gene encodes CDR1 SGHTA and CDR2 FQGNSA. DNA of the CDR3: TGTGCCAGCAGCTTAGCGCGCCCAGTGGCAGATACGCAGTATTTT. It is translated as CASSLARPVADTQYF.

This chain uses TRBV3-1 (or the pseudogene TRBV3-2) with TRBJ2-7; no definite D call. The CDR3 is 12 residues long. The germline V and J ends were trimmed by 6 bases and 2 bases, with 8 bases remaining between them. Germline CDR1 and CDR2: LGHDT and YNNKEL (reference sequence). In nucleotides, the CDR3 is TGTGCCAGCAGGTGTGGCGCCTACGAGCAGTACTTC. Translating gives CASRCGAYEQYF.

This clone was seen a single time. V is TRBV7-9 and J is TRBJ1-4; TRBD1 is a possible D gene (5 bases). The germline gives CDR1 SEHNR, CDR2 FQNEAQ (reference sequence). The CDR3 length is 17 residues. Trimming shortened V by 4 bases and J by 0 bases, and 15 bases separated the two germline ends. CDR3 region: CASSSGEAQATNEKLFF. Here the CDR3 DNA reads TGTGCCAGCAGCTCGGGGGAAGCGCAAGCAACTAATGAAAAACTGTTTTTT.

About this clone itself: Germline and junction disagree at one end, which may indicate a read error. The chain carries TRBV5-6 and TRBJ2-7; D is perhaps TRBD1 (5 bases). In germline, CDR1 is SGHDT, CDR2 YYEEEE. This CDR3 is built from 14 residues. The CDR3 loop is CASRLGQNSYEQYF. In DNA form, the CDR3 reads TGTGCCAGCAGATTGGGGCAGAACTCCTACGAGCAGTACTTC.

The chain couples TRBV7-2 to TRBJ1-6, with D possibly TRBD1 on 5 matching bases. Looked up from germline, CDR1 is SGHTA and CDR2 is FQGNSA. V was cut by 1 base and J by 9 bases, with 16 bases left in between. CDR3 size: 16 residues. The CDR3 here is CASSLVIGARVSPLHF. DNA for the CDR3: TGTGCCAGCAGCTTAGTTATAGGGGCACGTGTTTCACCCCTCCACTTT.

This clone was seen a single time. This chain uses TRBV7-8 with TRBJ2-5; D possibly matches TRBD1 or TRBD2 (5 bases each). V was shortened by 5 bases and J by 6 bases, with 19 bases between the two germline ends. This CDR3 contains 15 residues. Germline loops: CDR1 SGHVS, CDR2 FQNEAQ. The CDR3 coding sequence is TGTGCCAGCAGCCGAGCAGGGCCCGGGGTAAAGACCCAGTACTTC. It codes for CASSRAGPGVKTQYF.

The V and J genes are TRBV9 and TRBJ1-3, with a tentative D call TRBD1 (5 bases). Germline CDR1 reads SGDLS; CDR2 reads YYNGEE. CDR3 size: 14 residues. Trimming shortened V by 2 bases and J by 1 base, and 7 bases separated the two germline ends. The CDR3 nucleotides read TGTGCCAGCAGCGTGTCAGGGTCTGGAAACACCATATATTTT. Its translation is CASSVSGSGNTIYF.